These 3 T cell receptor beta chains were sequenced from one sample in a study of T cell clonality in common variable immunodeficiency. Clones were sequenced by immunoSEQ multiplex PCR, and TCRdb holds only the in-frame ones, with some missing. The counts give roughly 50,000 clones, none of them seen only once; roughly 3.4% is held by the top ten. Sequences were obtained from peripheral blood mononuclear cells. These receptors all come from a person aged 18 to 75 in good health.

There are many counts of this clone. The CDR3 extends 3 residues past the end of the read, so its final part is completed from the germline J gene. V is TRBV7-3 and J is TRBJ2-6; D is uncertain. The V gene's germline CDR1 is SGHTA and CDR2 FQGTGA. The CDR3 has 17 amino acids. The V end lost 3 bases, the J end lost 4 bases, and 16 bases lay between the germline ends. The CDR3 sequence is CASSFGNSISGANVLTF. CDR3 DNA (partial): TGTGCCAGCAGCTTCGGTAATAGCATTTCGGGGGCCAACGTC.

Remarks on this clone: The DNA ends 3 residues before the CDR3 does, and the rest of the CDR3 is filled in from the germline J gene. This chain joins TRBV7-2 and TRBJ2-3, with D tentatively TRBD2 (6 bases). The CDR3 runs to 12 residues. Germline V CDR1 and CDR2: SGHTA, FQGNSA. CDR3 bases read: TGTGCCAGCAGTTGGGGGGATCAGCCG. Translation: CASSWGDQP. The CDR3 in full is CASSWGDQPQYF.

This clone was picked up many times. The read comes to an end 3 residues before the CDR3 does, leaving the germline J gene to fill in the end. The rearrangement joins TRBV20-1 to TRBJ2-2, with 8 bases identical to TRBD2. This CDR3 spans 16 amino acids. Per germline, CDR1 DFQATT and CDR2 SNEGSKA (reference sequence). V shed 2 bases and J 0 bases; nucleotides not matched to a gene: 5. CDR3 residues: CSARSGTSTNTGELFF. The covered CDR3 bases are TGCAGTGCTAGATCCGGGACTAGTACGAACACCGGGGAG.